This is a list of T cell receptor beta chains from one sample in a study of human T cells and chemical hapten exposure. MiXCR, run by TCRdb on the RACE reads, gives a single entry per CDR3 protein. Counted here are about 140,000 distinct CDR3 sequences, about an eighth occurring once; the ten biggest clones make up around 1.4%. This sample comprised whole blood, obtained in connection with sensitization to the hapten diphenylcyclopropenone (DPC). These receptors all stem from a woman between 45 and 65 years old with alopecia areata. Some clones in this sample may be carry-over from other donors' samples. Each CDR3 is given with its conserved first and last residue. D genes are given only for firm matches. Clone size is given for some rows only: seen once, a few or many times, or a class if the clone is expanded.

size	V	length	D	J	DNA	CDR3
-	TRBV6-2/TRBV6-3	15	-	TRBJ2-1	TGTGCCAGCGCCTTTTCGGCGGTGAGGTACAATGAGCAGTTCTTC	CASAFSAVRYNEQFF
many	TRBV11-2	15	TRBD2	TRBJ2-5	TGTGCCAGCAGCTTGTCGCGGCGGGGGAGAGAGACCCAGTACTTC	CASSLSRRGRETQYF
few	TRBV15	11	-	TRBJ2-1	TGTGCCACCAGGGGAGGGGGTGAGCAGTTCTTC	CATRGGGEQFF
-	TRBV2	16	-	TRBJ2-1	TGTGCCAGCAGTTCCGGGACCCGGCGGGGAGAGACTGAGCAGTTCTTC	CASSSGTRRGETEQFF
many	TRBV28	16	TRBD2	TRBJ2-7	TGTGCCAGCAGTTTAGGGACTAGCAGTACGTCCTACGAGCAGTACTTC	CASSLGTSSTSYEQYF
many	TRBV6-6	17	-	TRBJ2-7	TGTGCCAGCAGCTCACCCCTTTGGATAGGGACAACCTACGAGCAGTACTTC	CASSSPLWIGTTYEQYF
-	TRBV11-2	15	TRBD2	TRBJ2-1	TGTGCCAGCAGCCCTCCCGGGACTAGCAACCATGAGCTGTTCTTC	CASSPPGTSNHELFF
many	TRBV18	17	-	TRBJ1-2	TGTGCCAGCTCACCACAGCAGGGAGGCTCCAATCCCTATGGCTACACCTTC	CASSPQQGGSNPYGYTF
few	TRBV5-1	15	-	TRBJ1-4	TGCGCCAGCAGCTCGACGGGGGTTGAGGGTGAAAAACTGTTTTTT	CASSSTGVEGEKLFF
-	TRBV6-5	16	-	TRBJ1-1	TGTGCCAGCAGTTCCCGTGGACCGGGACCGAGGGCTGAAGCTTTCTTT	CASSSRGPGPRAEAFF
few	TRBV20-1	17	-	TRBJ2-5	TGCAGTGCTAGAGATCCAAACCCTTCCGGGACTCAAGAGACCCAGTACTTC	CSARDPNPSGTQETQYF
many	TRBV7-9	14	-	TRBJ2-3	TGTGCCAGCAGCTTAGGAGGGGGATCAGATACGCAGTATTTT	CASSLGGGSDTQYF
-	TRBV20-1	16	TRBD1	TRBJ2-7	TGCAGCCCCTGGGGACAGGGCCCGAGCGGTTCCTACGAGCAGTACTTC	CSPWGQGPSGSYEQYF
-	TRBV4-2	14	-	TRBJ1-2	TGTGCCAGCAGCCCCGGGGCGGTGGACTATGGCTACACCTTC	CASSPGAVDYGYTF
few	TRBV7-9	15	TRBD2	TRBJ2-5	TGTGCCAGCAGCGCCGCCGGGGGAGGGCAAGAGACCCAGTACTTC	CASSAAGGGQETQYF
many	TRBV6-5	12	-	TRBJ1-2	TGTGCCAGCAGTTACGCGGGAGCTGGCTACACCTTC	CASSYAGAGYTF
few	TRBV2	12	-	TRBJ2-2	TGTGCCAGCCGGGCAGGGCCCGGGGAGCTGTTTTTT	CASRAGPGELFF
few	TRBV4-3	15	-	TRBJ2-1	TGCGCCAGCAGCCAAGGCCCCGGCGGGCGGGATGAGCAGTTCTTC	CASSQGPGGRDEQFF